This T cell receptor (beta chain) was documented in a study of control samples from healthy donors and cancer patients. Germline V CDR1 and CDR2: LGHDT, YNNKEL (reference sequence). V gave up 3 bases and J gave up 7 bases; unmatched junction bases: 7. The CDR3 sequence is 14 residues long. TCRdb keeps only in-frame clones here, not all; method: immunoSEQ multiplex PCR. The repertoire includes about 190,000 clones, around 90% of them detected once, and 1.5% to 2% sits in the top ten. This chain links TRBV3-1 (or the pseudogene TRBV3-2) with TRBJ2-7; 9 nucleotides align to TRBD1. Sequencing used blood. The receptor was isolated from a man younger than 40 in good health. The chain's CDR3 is CASSQGGQGSEQYF. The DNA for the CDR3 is TGTGCCAGCAGCCAGGGGGGACAGGGTTCGGAGCAGTACTTC.